These 22 T cell receptor beta chains were sequenced from one sample in a study of blood T cell repertoires in COVID-19. TCRdb's table, derived via immunoSEQ multiplex PCR, lists solely in-frame clones and lacks some. The sample contains more than 250,000 clones, around 87% of which appear only once. The source material was peripheral blood. Receptor source: a man aged 50-59 years with active or convalescent COVID-19.

The chain is built from TRBV28 and TRBJ1-6, with D unclear. V gave up 7 bases and J gave up 9 bases, with 10 bases separating them. This CDR3 spans 12 amino acids. The germline gives CDR1 MDHEN, CDR2 SYDVKM. CDR3 nucleotide sequence: TGTGCCAGCAATTTGGCGGGTTCACCCCTCCACTTT. Protein: CASNLAGSPLHF.

The rearrangement links TRBV28 to TRBJ2-5; TRBD2 might be the D (6 bases). Germline lookup yields CDR1 MDHEN and CDR2 SYDVKM. This CDR3 spans 14 amino acids. The V end was cut by 5 bases, the J end by 2 bases, with 12 bases between. The CDR3 nucleotides are TGTGCCAGCAGTCCCCTCGGAGGGCAAGAGACCCAGTACTTC. It codes for CASSPLGGQETQYF.

This sequence joins TRBV28 and TRBJ2-2, with 9 bases lining up with TRBD2. Germline lookup yields CDR1 MDHEN and CDR2 SYDVKM. Trimming removed 5 bases from V and 4 bases from J; junction bases left unmatched: 2. This CDR3 has 14 residues. The CDR3 spells CASSILAGTGELFF. For the CDR3, the DNA is TGTGCCAGCAGTATACTAGCGGGCACCGGGGAGCTGTTTTTT.

J is TRBJ2-3 and V is TRBV6-5; no firm D call. V lost 4 bases to trimming and J lost 5 bases, with 10 bases between them. The CDR3 is 13 amino acids. Germline V gene data show CDR1 as MNHEY and CDR2 as SVGAGI. CDR3 residues: CASSLQVEDTQYF. The DNA for the CDR3 is TGTGCCAGCAGTTTGCAGGTGGAAGATACGCAGTATTTT.

The CDR3 nucleotides read TGTGCCAGCAGCCAGACAGTCTACGAGCAGTACTTC. Protein: CASSQTVYEQYF. The chain carries TRBV7-2 and TRBJ2-7; possibly TRBD1 for D (5 bases). V lost 5 bases, J lost 3 bases, and 8 bases lay in between. Germline V gene lookup returns CDR1 SGHTA and CDR2 FQGNSA. The CDR3 spans 12 residues.

The genes are TRBV19 and TRBJ2-6; possibly TRBD2 for D (5 bases). The germline V and J ends were trimmed by 1 base and 2 bases, with 9 bases remaining between them. Germline V CDR1 and CDR2: LNHDA, SQIVND (reference sequence). This CDR3 region has 16 residues. CDR3 coding DNA: TGTGCCAGTAGTATAGTTTGGGGAGCTGGGGCCAACGTCCTGACTTTC. It is translated as CASSIVWGAGANVLTF.

The J gene is TRBJ2-5, the V gene TRBV12-3 or TRBV12-4; 7 bases agree with TRBD2. The CDR3 length is 13 residues. Trimming removed 6 bases from V and 4 bases from J; junction bases left unmatched: 5. CDR3 sequence reads: CASSGTNPETQYF. Here the CDR3 DNA reads TGTGCCAGCAGCGGGACTAATCCAGAGACCCAGTACTTC.

The gene calls are TRBV2 and TRBJ2-3; a possible D gene is TRBD2 (6 bases). CDR3 length equals 15 residues. CDR1 SNHLY and CDR2 FYNNEI come from the germline V gene. V dropped 4 bases and J dropped 0 bases, with 11 bases sitting between them. The DNA of the CDR3 is TGTGCCAGCAGTGGGGTGGCGGGGAGCACAGATACGCAGTATTTT. Its translation is CASSGVAGSTDTQYF.

This rearrangement joins TRBV7-2 to TRBJ1-3; D is ambiguous. Germline V CDR1 and CDR2: SGHTA, FQGNSA. Between the trimmed V and J ends, which lost 5 bases and 0 bases, there was a span of 14 bases. The CDR3 loop spans 16 amino acids. CDR3 loop: CASSPGFYSSGNTIYF. For the CDR3, the DNA is TGTGCCAGCAGCCCGGGATTTTACAGCTCTGGAAACACCATATATTTT.

The chain employs TRBV28 and TRBJ2-1; 7 positions agree with TRBD1. From germline, CDR1 is MDHEN and CDR2 SYDVKM. V lost 11 bases and J lost 7; bases outside the gene matches: 14. The CDR3 is 14 residues long. The CDR3 here is CAVRGGSSRNEQFF. DNA for the CDR3: TGTGCCGTCCGAGGGGGCTCGAGCCGGAATGAGCAGTTCTTC. Looking up the rest from reference TRBV28 and TRBJ2-1 gives the full variable domain: DVKVTQSSRYLVKRTGEKVFLECVQDMDHENMFWYRQDPGLGLRLIYFSYDVKMKEKGDIPEGYSVSREKKERFSLILESASTNQTSMYLCAVRGGSSRNEQFFGPGTRLTVL.

This chain uses TRBV29-1 with TRBJ2-3; 8 bases are shared with TRBD1. J lost 3 bases, V lost 4 bases, and 6 bases had no gene match. CDR1 is SQVTM and CDR2 is ANQGSEA in the germline V gene. The CDR3 totals 14 residues. The chain's CDR3 is CSVGGQGVTDTQYF. DNA for the CDR3: TGCAGCGTTGGCGGACAGGGAGTAACAGATACGCAGTATTTT.

The chain is built from TRBV14 and TRBJ1-3; D ambiguous. In germline, CDR1 is SGHDN, CDR2 FVKESK. The CDR3 is 17 amino acids. V was pared by 3 bases and J by 2 bases, with 17 bases between. CDR3 protein: CASSQARQVLPGNTIYF. CDR3 DNA: TGTGCCAGCAGCCAGGCTCGACAAGTCCTACCTGGAAACACCATATATTTT.

CDR3 sequence: CAISDLGTLNTGELFF. The CDR3, as DNA: TGTGCCATCAGTGATTTGGGGACATTGAACACCGGGGAGCTGTTTTTT. This chain joins TRBV10-3 and TRBJ2-2; D might be TRBD1 (6 bases). The CDR3 sequence is 16 residues long. Germline CDR1 is ENHRY and CDR2 is SYGVKD. Trimming stripped 3 bases from V and 1 base from J, with 12 bases between.

This chain links TRBV4-2 with TRBJ1-1; TRBD1 agrees at 7 bases. Germline lookup yields CDR1 LGHNA and CDR2 YNFKEQ. V lost 1 base and J lost 7; bases outside the gene matches: 12. The CDR3 has 16 residues. The CDR3 protein is CASSQGGGDGEIEAFF. CDR3 nucleotide sequence: TGTGCCAGCAGCCAAGGAGGGGGCGACGGTGAGATTGAAGCTTTCTTT.

Details on this clone: An end of the junction differs from the germline gene, which may be a read error. V is TRBV6-5 and J is TRBJ2-1; TRBD2 aligns across 8 bases. This CDR3 has 13 residues. CDR1 and CDR2 from the germline V gene are MNHEY and SVGAGI. The CDR3, as DNA: TGTGCCAGCAGTACAATACAGCGGGAGATATATCTCTTC. As protein: CASSTIQREIYLF.

This clone has just one count. The chain employs TRBV29-1 and TRBJ2-4; 9 bases map to TRBD2. CDR1 is SQVTM, CDR2 ANQGSEA, per germline. V lost 7 bases, J lost 9 bases, and 10 bases stayed unmatched. The CDR3 is 13 residues long. The DNA of the CDR3 is TGCAGCGCAGTTTCGGCGGGAGGGGCCATTCAGTACTTC. As protein: CSAVSAGGAIQYF.

V usage is TRBV6-2 or TRBV6-3 and J usage is TRBJ2-7; a weak D match, TRBD2 (5 bases). CDR3 length: 11 amino acids. Germline V gene sequence: CDR1 MNHEY, CDR2 SVGEGT. V lost 4 bases to trimming and J lost 7 bases, with 8 bases between them. The CDR3 loop reads CASSSGVEQYF. The DNA of the CDR3 is TGTGCCAGCAGTTCCGGGGTGGAGCAGTACTTC.

On this clone itself: Germline and junction disagree at one end, which may indicate a read error. The gene calls are TRBV5-1 and TRBJ1-1, with 7 bases fitting TRBD1. The CDR3 has 14 residues. Germline CDR1 is SGHRS and CDR2 is YFSETQ. CDR3 DNA: TGCGCCACCAGCGAACAGGGGCCTTACACTGAAGCTTTCTTT. Amino acid sequence: CATSEQGPYTEAFF.

The chain couples TRBV28 to TRBJ1-2; D is unclear. This CDR3 comprises 15 residues. Trimming removed 1 base at V and 2 bases at J, with 11 bases between. Germline V CDR1 and CDR2: MDHEN, SYDVKM. Here the CDR3 DNA reads TGTGCCAGCAGTTTATATAGTTTGTGGAACTATGGCTACACCTTC. It yields the protein CASSLYSLWNYGYTF.

The chain combines TRBV30 with TRBJ2-3; TRBD1 matches 11 bases. Germline CDR1 and CDR2: GTSNPN and SVGIG (reference sequence). Trimming cost V 4 bases and J 7 bases; bases outside gene matches: 10. This CDR3 region has 15 residues. This CDR3 is CAWTVGTGGGNTQYF. In DNA form, the CDR3 reads TGTGCCTGGACGGTCGGGACAGGGGGGGGGAATACGCAGTATTTT.

The rearrangement links TRBV30 to TRBJ1-2, with D hard to call. The germline V gene has CDR1 GTSNPN and CDR2 SVGIG (reference sequence). The germline V and J ends were trimmed by 1 base and 5 bases, with 11 bases remaining between them. This CDR3 is built from 13 residues. CDR3 sequence: CAWSGMAEYGYTF. CDR3 DNA: TGTGCCTGGAGTGGTATGGCTGAATATGGCTACACCTTC.

The rearrangement uses TRBV27 and TRBJ2-3; 13 bases line up with TRBD2. The junction had 10 bases not matched to a gene; V was cut back by 2 bases and J by 2 bases. This CDR3 spans 19 amino acids. Per the germline V gene, CDR1 is MNHEY and CDR2 is SMNVEV (reference sequence). The CDR3 loop reads CASSLRAPTSGGATDTQYF. The CDR3 bases are TGTGCCAGCAGTTTACGCGCCCCTACTAGCGGGGGGGCCACAGATACGCAGTATTTT.